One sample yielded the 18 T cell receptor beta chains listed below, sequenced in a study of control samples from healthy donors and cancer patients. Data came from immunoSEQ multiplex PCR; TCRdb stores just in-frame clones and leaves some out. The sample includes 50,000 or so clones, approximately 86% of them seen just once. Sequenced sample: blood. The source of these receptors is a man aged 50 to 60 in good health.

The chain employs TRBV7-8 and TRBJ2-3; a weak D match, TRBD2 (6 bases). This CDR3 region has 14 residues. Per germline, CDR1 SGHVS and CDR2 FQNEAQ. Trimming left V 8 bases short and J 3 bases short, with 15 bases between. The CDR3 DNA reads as TGTGCCAGCCATCGACTAGTCGGTACAGATACGCAGTATTTT. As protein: CASHRLVGTDTQYF.

CDR3: CASSSLAGDNTGELFF. The DNA of the CDR3 is TGTGCCAGCAGCTCCCTAGCGGGGGACAACACCGGGGAGCTGTTTTTT. This chain links TRBV5-4 with TRBJ2-2; 10 bases are shared with TRBD2. CDR1 and CDR2 (germline): SGHNT, YYREEE (reference sequence). The junction had 4 bases not matched to a gene; V was cut back by 3 bases and J by 2 bases. This CDR3 spans 16 amino acids.

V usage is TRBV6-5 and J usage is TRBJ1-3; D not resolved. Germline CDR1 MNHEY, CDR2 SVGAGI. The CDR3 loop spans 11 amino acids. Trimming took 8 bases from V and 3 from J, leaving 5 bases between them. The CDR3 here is CASPSGNTIYF. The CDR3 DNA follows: TGTGCCAGCCCGAGTGGAAACACCATATATTTT.

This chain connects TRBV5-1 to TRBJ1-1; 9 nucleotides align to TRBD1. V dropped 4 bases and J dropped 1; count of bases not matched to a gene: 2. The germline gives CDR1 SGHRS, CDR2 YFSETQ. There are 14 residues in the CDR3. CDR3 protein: CASSRDRANTEAFF. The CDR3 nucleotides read TGCGCCAGCAGCAGGGACAGGGCGAACACTGAAGCTTTCTTT.

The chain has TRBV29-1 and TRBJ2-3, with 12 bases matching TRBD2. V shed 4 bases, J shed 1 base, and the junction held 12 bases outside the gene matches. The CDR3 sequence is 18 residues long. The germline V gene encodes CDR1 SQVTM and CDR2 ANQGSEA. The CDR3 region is CSVVPAHLAGGGTDTQYF. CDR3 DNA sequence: TGCAGCGTTGTACCCGCCCATCTAGCGGGAGGGGGCACAGATACGCAGTATTTT.

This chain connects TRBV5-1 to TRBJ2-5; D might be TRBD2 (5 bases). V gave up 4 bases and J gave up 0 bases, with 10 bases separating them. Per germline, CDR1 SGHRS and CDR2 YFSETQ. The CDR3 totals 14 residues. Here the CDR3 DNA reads TGCGCCAGCAGCAGACGGGGAGACCAAGAGACCCAGTACTTC. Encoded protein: CASSRRGDQETQYF. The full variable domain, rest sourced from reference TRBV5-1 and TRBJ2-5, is KAGVTQTPRYLIKTRGQQVTLSCSPISGHRSVSWYQQTPGQGLQFLFEYFSETQRNKGNFPGRFSGRQFSNSRSEMNVSTLELGDSALYLCASSRRGDQETQYFGPGTRLLVL.

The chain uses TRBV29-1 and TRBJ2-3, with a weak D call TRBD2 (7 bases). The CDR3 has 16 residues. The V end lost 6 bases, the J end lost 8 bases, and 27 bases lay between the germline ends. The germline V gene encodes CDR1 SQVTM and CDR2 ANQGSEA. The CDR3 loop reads CSVEGGTSGKIGTQYF. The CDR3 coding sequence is TGCAGCGTGGAGGGGGGGACAAGCGGGAAGATCGGTACGCAGTATTTT.

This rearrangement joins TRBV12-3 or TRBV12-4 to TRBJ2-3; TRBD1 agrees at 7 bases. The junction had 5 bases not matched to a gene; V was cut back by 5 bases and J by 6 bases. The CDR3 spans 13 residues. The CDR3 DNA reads TGTGCCAGCAGTCCGCAACAGGGGGATACGCAGTATTTT. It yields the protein CASSPQQGDTQYF.

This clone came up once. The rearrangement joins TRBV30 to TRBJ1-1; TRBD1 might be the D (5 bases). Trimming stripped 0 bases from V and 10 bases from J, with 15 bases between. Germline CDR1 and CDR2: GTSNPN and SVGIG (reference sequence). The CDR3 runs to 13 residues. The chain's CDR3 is CAWSVTGVGTAFF. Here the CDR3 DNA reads TGTGCCTGGAGTGTAACGGGGGTGGGTACAGCTTTCTTT.

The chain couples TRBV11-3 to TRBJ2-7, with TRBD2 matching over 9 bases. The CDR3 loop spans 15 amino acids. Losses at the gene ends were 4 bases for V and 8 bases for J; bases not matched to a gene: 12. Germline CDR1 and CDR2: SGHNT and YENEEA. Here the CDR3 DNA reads TGTGCCAGCAGCTCGATAGCGGGAGTCGACTTCAAGCAGTACTTC. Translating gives CASSSIAGVDFKQYF.

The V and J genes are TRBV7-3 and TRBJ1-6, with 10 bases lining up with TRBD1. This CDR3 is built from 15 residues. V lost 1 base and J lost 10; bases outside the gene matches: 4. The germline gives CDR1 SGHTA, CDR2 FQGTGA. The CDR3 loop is CASSLRDRGTSPLHF. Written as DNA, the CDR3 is TGTGCCAGCAGCTTAAGGGACAGGGGAACCTCACCCCTCCACTTT.

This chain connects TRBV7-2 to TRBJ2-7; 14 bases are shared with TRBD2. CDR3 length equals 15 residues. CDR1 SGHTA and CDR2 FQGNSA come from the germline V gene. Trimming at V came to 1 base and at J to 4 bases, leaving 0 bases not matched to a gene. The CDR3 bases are TGTGCCAGCAGCTTAGGACTAGCGGGAGGGTACGAGCAGTACTTC. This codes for CASSLGLAGGYEQYF.

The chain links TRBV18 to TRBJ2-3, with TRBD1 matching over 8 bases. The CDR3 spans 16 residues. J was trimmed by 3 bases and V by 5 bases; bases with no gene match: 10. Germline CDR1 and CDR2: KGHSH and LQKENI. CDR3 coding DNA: TGTGCCAGCTCATCCCAGGGAGACAGGGGAACAGATACGCAGTATTTT. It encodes CASSSQGDRGTDTQYF.

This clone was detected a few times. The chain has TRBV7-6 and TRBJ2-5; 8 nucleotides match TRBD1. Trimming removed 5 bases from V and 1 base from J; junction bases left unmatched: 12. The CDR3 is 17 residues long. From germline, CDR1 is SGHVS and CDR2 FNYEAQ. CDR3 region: CASSHRQGTTSQETQYF. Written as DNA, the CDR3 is TGTGCCAGCAGCCACCGACAGGGGACGACATCCCAAGAGACCCAGTACTTC.

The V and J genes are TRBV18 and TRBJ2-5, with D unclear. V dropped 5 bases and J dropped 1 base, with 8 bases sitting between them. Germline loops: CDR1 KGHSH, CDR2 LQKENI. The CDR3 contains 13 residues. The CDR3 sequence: CASSSGSQETQYF. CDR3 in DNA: TGTGCCAGCTCATCCGGGTCCCAAGAGACCCAGTACTTC.

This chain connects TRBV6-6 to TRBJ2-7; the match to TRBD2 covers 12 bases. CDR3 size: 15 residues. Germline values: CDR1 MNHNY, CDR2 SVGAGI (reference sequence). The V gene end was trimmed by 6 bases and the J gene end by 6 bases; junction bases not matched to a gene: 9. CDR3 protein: CASRHRTSGAIEQYF. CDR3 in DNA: TGTGCCAGCAGACACCGGACTAGCGGGGCCATCGAGCAGTACTTC.

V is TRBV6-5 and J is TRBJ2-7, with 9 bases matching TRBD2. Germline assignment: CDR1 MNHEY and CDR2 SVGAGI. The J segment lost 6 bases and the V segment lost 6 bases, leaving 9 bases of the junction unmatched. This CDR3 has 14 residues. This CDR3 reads CASRPGTSFGEQYF. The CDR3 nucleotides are TGTGCCAGCAGACCCGGGACTAGCTTCGGCGAGCAGTACTTC.

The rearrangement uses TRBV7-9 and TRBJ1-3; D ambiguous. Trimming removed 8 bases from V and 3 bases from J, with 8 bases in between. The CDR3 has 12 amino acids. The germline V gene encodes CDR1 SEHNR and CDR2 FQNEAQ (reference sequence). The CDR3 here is CASGGDGNTIYF. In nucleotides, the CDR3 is TGTGCCAGCGGCGGAGATGGAAACACCATATATTTT.